This T cell receptor (beta chain) was obtained from a study of PD-1 blockade in mismatch repair-deficient tumors. Repertoires were generated with immunoSEQ multiplex PCR, while TCRdb's copy carries only in-frame clones and drops some. The sample yields 70,000 to 95,000 clones, about 82% seen once. This specimen consisted of peripheral blood, obtained 44 weeks after starting pembrolizumab. The sequence was collected from an adult with mismatch repair-deficient cancer.

The CDR3, as DNA: TGCAGTGCTAGGGGGACTTCCGAGCAGTTCTTC. This encodes CSARGTSEQFF. The rearrangement links TRBV20-1 to TRBJ2-1; possible D gene TRBD2, 6 bases. The CDR3 covers 11 residues. Between the trimmed V and J ends, which lost 3 bases and 10 bases, there was a span of 10 bases. Germline CDR1 reads DFQATT; CDR2 reads SNEGSKA (reference sequence).